A selection of T cell receptor beta chains follows, all from one sample in a study of cytomegalovirus exposure and HLA in healthy donors. Measured with immunoSEQ multiplex PCR; TCRdb has only the in-frame clones, and not every one. Seen here are about 84,000 clones, 63% observed once, and the top ten hold approximately 15%. Material for sequencing was PBMCs. These TCRs come from a woman aged 40 to 50 in good health and CMV-seropositive. Each CDR3 is given with its conserved first and last residue. The order of the fields is J gene, V gene, clone size, D gene, CDR3 protein, CDR3 DNA. The D gene is left open where the match is weak. Expanded clones get a size class; other rows say once, few or many, or leave the size out.

TRBJ1-2	TRBV19	.	TRBD1	CASRGQNYGYTF	TGTGCCAGTAGGGGACAGAACTATGGCTACACCTTC
TRBJ1-2	TRBV6-1	.	TRBD1	CASSELSTGSSYGYTF	TGTGCCAGCAGTGAATTGTCGACAGGGTCTTCCTATGGCTACACCTTC
TRBJ1-1	TRBV29-1	.	.	CSVTATEAFF	TGCAGCGTTACAGCCACTGAAGCTTTCTTT
TRBJ1-4	TRBV2	.	TRBD1	CASRLQGANDEKLFF	TGTGCCAGCAGATTACAGGGGGCCAATGATGAAAAACTGTTTTTT
TRBJ1-2	TRBV11-2	.	.	CASSRFAGSTLDGYTF	TGTGCCAGCAGTCGATTTGCGGGGTCAACGTTGGATGGCTACACCTTC
TRBJ2-5	TRBV11-2	.	.	CASSLGFASGLFKETQYF	TGTGCCAGCAGCTTAGGGTTCGCCAGCGGGCTATTCAAAGAGACCCAGTACTTC
TRBJ2-5	TRBV9	.	TRBD1	CASTFGDSQETQYF	TGTGCCAGCACCTTTGGGGACAGTCAAGAGACCCAGTACTTC
TRBJ2-3	TRBV19	.	.	CASSIDNPHSQGTQYF	TGTGCCAGTAGTATAGATAATCCCCACAGTCAGGGTACGCAGTATTTT
TRBJ2-3	TRBV13	.	TRBD2	CASSPPVASGSPTDTQYF	TGTGCCAGCAGCCCCCCCGTGGCTAGCGGGAGCCCGACAGATACGCAGTATTTT
TRBJ2-1	TRBV2	.	TRBD2	CASSAPGLATNEQFF	TGTGCCAGCAGTGCTCCGGGACTAGCAACAAATGAGCAGTTCTTC
TRBJ1-5	TRBV28	.	.	CASSFIRGREINQPQHF	TGTGCCAGCAGTTTCATTCGCGGCAGGGAAATCAATCAGCCCCAGCATTTT
TRBJ2-7	TRBV27	few	.	CASSPTVAGEQYF	TGTGCCAGCAGTCCTACTGTAGCTGGCGAGCAGTACTTC
TRBJ2-6	TRBV19	.	.	CATRKGDSGANVLTF	TGTGCCACCCGAAAGGGGGACTCTGGGGCCAACGTCCTGACTTTC
TRBJ1-5	TRBV30	.	.	CAWSGQGGNQPQHF	TGTGCCTGGAGCGGTCAGGGTGGCAATCAGCCCCAGCATTTT
TRBJ2-7	TRBV29-1	.	TRBD2	CSVLAGRDEQYF	TGCAGCGTTCTAGCGGGAAGAGACGAGCAGTACTTC
TRBJ1-1	TRBV7-2	.	TRBD1	CASSFHGTGGTEAFF	TGTGCCAGCAGCTTCCATGGGACAGGGGGGACTGAAGCTTTCTTT
TRBJ2-2	TRBV6-5	.	.	CASRGEEATGELFF	TGTGCCAGCAGGGGAGAGGAGGCCACCGGGGAGCTGTTTTTT
TRBJ1-2	TRBV4-2	.	.	CASSQDTTRPYGYTF	TGTGCCAGCAGCCAAGATACGACAAGACCCTATGGCTACACCTTC
TRBJ2-5	TRBV10-3	.	TRBD2	CAISDPAGGIETQYF	TGTGCCATCAGTGACCCAGCGGGAGGGATCGAGACCCAGTACTTC
TRBJ2-3	TRBV10-3	few	.	CAISLSRTDTQYF	TGTGCCATCAGCCTATCCCGCACAGATACGCAGTATTTT
TRBJ1-1	TRBV5-1	.	TRBD1	CASTQGGDSTEAFF	TGCGCCAGCACGCAGGGCGGGGACAGCACTGAAGCTTTCTTT
TRBJ2-3	TRBV6-1	.	TRBD2	CASSRGAGTDTQYF	TGTGCCAGCAGTAGGGGAGCGGGAACAGATACGCAGTATTTT
TRBJ1-1	TRBV7-6	.	TRBD1	CASSPQGALTEAFF	TGTGCCAGCAGTCCTCAGGGGGCTCTCACTGAAGCTTTCTTT
TRBJ2-7	TRBV27	.	.	CASSLSARGNEQYF	TGTGCCAGCAGTTTATCAGCGCGAGGGAACGAGCAGTACTTC
TRBJ1-1	TRBV6-5	few	TRBD1	CASSYGTGEAFF	TGTGCCAGCAGTTACGGGACAGGAGAAGCTTTCTTT
TRBJ2-5	TRBV20-1	once	.	CSAQLQETQYF	TGCAGTGCTCAATTGCAAGAGACCCAGTACTTC
TRBJ2-7	TRBV28	.	.	CASKGALAHYEQYF	TGTGCCAGCAAAGGAGCGCTAGCGCACTACGAGCAGTACTTC
TRBJ1-1	TRBV18	few	.	CASSPTLGGTEAFF	TGTGCCAGCTCACCTACTTTGGGGGGCACTGAAGCTTTCTTT
TRBJ2-3	TRBV2	.	.	CASRTGGASTDTQYF	TGTGCCAGCCGGACCGGGGGTGCTAGCACAGATACGCAGTATTTT
TRBJ2-1	TRBV5-4	.	.	CASSNMIGSYNEQFF	TGTGCCAGCAGCAATATGATAGGGAGCTACAATGAGCAGTTCTTC
TRBJ1-5	TRBV28	few	.	CASSLEQGPNQPQHF	TGTGCCAGCAGTTTAGAACAGGGTCCCAATCAGCCCCAGCATTTT
TRBJ2-2	TRBV2	.	TRBD1	CASSGQGVNTGELFF	TGTGCCAGCAGCGGACAGGGGGTGAACACCGGGGAGCTGTTTTTT
TRBJ1-2	TRBV4-1	few	.	CASSQRGNNGYTF	TGCGCCAGCAGCCAAAGAGGGAATAATGGCTACACCTTC
TRBJ2-4	TRBV18	once	TRBD2	CASSPSAGGPDIQYF	TGTGCCAGCTCACCTTCGGCGGGAGGGCCGGACATTCAGTACTTC
TRBJ1-1	TRBV19	few	TRBD1	CASSGILTGVRNTEAFF	TGTGCCAGTTCCGGCATCTTGACAGGGGTAAGGAACACTGAAGCTTTCTTT
TRBJ2-2	TRBV27	.	.	CASSFRPNTGELFF	TGTGCCAGCAGTTTCCGTCCGAACACCGGGGAGCTGTTTTTT
TRBJ2-7	TRBV6-1	.	.	CASSEVAGQAYEQYF	TGTGCCAGCAGTGAAGTAGCAGGGCAGGCCTACGAGCAGTACTTC
TRBJ2-3	TRBV11-3	.	.	CASSLAGVSSDTQYF	TGTGCCAGCAGCTTAGCGGGAGTAAGTTCAGATACGCAGTATTTT
TRBJ2-6	TRBV11-3	.	TRBD1	CASSLGQGAAGANVLTF	TGTGCCAGCAGCTTGGGACAGGGGGCTGCTGGGGCCAACGTCCTGACTTTC
TRBJ1-4	TRBV28	once	TRBD1	CASSPDGTGINEKLFF	TGTGCCAGCAGCCCCGACGGGACAGGGATTAATGAAAAACTGTTTTTT
TRBJ1-1	TRBV7-8	few	TRBD1	CASSPGTGGMNTEAFF	TGTGCCAGCAGCCCCGGGACAGGGGGCATGAACACTGAAGCTTTCTTT
TRBJ1-5	TRBV7-9	once	.	CASTDSRYSNQPQHF	TGTGCCAGCACGGACAGTAGATATAGCAATCAGCCCCAGCATTTT